This T cell receptor beta chain is drawn from a study of post-analysis software for immune sequencing data. Study-wide background: Multiple sclerosis in the patients followed relapsing-remitting, secondary progressive and progressive-relapsing courses.

This CDR3 is built from 18 residues. V shed 5 bases and J 8 bases; nucleotides not matched to a gene: 14. This clonotype was seen only a few times. Antigen unknown. cDNA libraries of TCR beta carried unique molecular identifiers. When about 1 to 11 million T cells were used, they gave approximately 530,000 cDNA molecules. TCRdb redid the calling of the PCR reads with MiXCR, one entry per CDR3 protein. The sample holds 750,000 to 950,000 distinct CDR3 sequences, roughly 58% seen once. Overall study findings and caveats: Strong co-clustering by F measure was seen for same-batch samples. Compared with controls, patients showed significantly lower normalized Chao1 diversity. Five TRBV segments were more frequent in patients than controls; TRBV5-6, TRBV5-1 and TRBV20-1 belonged to this group.

Sequences were obtained from blood. The chain links TRBV12-3 or TRBV12-4 to TRBJ2-1; 14 bases map to TRBD2. The TCR was taken from a girl aged 10-17 years with multiple sclerosis. The CDR3 loop reads CASSPWGLAGASIHEQFF. CDR3 sequence (DNA): TGTGCCAGCAGTCCTTGGGGACTAGCGGGGGCCTCTATCCATGAGCAGTTCTTC.